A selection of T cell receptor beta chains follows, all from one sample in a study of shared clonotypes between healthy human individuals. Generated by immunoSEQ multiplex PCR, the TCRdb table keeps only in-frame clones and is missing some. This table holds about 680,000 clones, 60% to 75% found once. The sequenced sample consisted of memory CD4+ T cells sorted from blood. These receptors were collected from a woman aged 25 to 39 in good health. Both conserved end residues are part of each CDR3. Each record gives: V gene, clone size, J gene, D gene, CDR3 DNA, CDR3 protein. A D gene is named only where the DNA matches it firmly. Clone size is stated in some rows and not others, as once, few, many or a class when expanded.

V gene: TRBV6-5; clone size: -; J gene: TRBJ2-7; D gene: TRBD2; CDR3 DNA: TGTGCCAGCAGTACTAGCGGGAGAAGTCAAGAGCAGTACTTC; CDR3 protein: CASSTSGRSQEQYF
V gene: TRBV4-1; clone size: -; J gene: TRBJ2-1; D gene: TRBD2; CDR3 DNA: TGCGCCAGCAGCCAAGTGTTTAGCGGGACTGACAATGAGCAGTTCTTC; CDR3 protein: CASSQVFSGTDNEQFF
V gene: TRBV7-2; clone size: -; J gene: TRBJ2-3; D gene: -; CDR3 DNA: TGTGCCAGCAGCTTAGTTGCCCTAGTAATCACAGATACGCAGTATTTT; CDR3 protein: CASSLVALVITDTQYF
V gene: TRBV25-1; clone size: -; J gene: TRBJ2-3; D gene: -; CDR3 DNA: TGTGCCAGCAGTGAACGTCGCGCGGGTGCCACTAGCACAGATACGCAGTATTTT; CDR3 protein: CASSERRAGATSTDTQYF
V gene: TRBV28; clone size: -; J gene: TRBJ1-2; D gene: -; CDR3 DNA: TGTGCCAGCTTAGTGGAGGGGAGGAACTATGGCTACACCTTC; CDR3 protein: CASLVEGRNYGYTF
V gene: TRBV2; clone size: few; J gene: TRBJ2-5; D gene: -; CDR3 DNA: TGTGCCAGCCTTATAGGGGTGTATGAGACCCAGTACTTC; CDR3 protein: CASLIGVYETQYF
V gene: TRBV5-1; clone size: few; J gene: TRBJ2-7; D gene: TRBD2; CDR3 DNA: TGCGCCAGCATTGGGCTAGCGGGAACCGAGCAGTACTTC; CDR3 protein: CASIGLAGTEQYF
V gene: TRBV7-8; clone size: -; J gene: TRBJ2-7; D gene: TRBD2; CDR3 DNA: TGTGCCAGCAGCTCGGGACTAGCGGGAGGTCTTGAGCAGTACTTC; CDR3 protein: CASSSGLAGGLEQYF
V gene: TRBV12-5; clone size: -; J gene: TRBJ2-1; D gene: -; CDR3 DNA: TGTGCTAGTGGCTGGGGGGCAGAAAGGGATGAGCAGTTCTTC; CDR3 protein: CASGWGAERDEQFF
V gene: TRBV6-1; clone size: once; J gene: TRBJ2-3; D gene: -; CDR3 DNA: TGTGCCAGCAGTGATAAGTCAGGCACAGATACGCAGTATTTT; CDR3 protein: CASSDKSGTDTQYF
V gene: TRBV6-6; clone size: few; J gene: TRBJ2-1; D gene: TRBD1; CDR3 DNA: TGTGCCAGCATATCGGGACAGGGGGCGATGGGTGAGCAGTTCTTC; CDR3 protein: CASISGQGAMGEQFF
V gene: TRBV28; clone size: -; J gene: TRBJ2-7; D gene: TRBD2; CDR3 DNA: TGTGCCAGCAGTACTGGGACTAGTCAGTTCGAGCAGTACTTC; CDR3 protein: CASSTGTSQFEQYF
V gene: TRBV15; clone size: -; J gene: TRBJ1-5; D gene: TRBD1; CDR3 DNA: TGTGCCACCAGCCAGGGACAGACCAACAATCAGCCCCAGCATTTT; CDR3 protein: CATSQGQTNNQPQHF
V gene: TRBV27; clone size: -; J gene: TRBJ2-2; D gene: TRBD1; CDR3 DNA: TGTGCCAGCAGGACAGGGGAGTTAAGGGGGGAGCTGTTTTTT; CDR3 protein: CASRTGELRGELFF
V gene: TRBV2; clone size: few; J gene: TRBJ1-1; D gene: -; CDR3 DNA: TGTGCCACAACAGTGAACACTGAAGCTTTCTTT; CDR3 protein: CATTVNTEAFF
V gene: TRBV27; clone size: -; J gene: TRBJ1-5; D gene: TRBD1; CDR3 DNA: TGTGCCAGCGGACAGGTTTATAGCAATCAGCCCCAGCATTTT; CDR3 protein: CASGQVYSNQPQHF
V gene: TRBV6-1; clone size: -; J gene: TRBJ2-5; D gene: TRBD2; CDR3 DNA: TGTGCCAGCAGTGAAGGGGGGACTAGCGGGGGCCAAGAGACCCAGTACTTC; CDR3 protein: CASSEGGTSGGQETQYF
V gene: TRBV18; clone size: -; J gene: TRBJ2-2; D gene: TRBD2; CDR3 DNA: TGTGCCAGCTCCCCAACGCGGGAGACCGGGGAGCTGTTTTTT; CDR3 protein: CASSPTRETGELFF
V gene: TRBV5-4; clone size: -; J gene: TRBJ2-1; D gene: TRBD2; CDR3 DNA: TGTGCCAGCAGCTTTACTAGCGGGAGTAATGAGCAGTTCTTC; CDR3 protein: CASSFTSGSNEQFF
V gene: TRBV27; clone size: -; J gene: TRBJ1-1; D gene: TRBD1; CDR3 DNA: TGTGCCAGCAGTTTAAAGCACAGGGGGAACACTGAAGCTTTCTTT; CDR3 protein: CASSLKHRGNTEAFF
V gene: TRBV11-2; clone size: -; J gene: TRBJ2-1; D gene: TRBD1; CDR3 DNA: TGTGCCAGCAGCGGCCCAACAGGGGGCTTTTTTCTTGACGGCAATGAGCAGTTCTTC; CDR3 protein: CASSGPTGGFFLDGNEQFF
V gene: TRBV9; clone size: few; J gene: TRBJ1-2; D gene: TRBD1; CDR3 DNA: TGTGCCAGCAGCACCAGGAGGGGGCCGGGTGGCTACACCTTC; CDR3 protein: CASSTRRGPGGYTF
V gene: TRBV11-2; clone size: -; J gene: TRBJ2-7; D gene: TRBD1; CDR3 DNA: TGTGCCAGCAGGGGACAGGGCTACGAGCAGTACTTC; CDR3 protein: CASRGQGYEQYF
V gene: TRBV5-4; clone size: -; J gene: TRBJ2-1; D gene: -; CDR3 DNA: TGTGCCAGCAGCTTGGGGGTGTCTGTTTACAATGAGCAGTTCTTC; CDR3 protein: CASSLGVSVYNEQFF
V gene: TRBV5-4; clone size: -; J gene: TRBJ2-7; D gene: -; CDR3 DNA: TGTGCCAGCAGCTCGCCGGGGGACTACGAGCAGTACTTC; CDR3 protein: CASSSPGDYEQYF
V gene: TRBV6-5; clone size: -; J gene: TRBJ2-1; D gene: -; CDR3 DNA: TGTGCCAGCAGCAGGAAGTCCTACAATGAGCAGTTCTTC; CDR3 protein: CASSRKSYNEQFF
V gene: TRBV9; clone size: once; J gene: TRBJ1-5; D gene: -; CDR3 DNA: TGTGCCAGCAGCCCCAGAGGGGACGGTTCTCAGCCCCAGCATTTT; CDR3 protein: CASSPRGDGSQPQHF
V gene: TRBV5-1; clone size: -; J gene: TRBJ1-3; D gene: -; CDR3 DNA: TGCGCCAGCAGCTCGGGGGCAGAGGGGAACACCATATATTTT; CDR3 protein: CASSSGAEGNTIYF
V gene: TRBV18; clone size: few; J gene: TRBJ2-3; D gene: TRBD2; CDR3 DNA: TGTGCCAGCTCTCCTTGGACTAGCGGGAGTACAGATACGCAGTATTTT; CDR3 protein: CASSPWTSGSTDTQYF
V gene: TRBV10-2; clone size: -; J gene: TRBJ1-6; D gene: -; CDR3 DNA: TGCGCCAGCAACAGGGTGGATTCACCCCTCCACTTT; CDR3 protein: CASNRVDSPLHF
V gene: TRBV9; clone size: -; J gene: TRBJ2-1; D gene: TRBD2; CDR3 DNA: TGTGCCAGCAGCGCGGGACTAGCGGCCCGAAGCCCGTTCTTC; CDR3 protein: CASSAGLAARSPFF
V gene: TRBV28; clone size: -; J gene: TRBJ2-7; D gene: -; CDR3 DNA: TGTGCCAGCAGCGTCAACCAAGGCGTCCGGGTGCAGTACTTC; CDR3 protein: CASSVNQGVRVQYF
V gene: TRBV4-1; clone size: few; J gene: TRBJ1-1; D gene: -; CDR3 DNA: TGCGCCAGCAGCCAAGGCTCAAGGGGCACTGAAGCTTTCTTT; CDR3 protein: CASSQGSRGTEAFF
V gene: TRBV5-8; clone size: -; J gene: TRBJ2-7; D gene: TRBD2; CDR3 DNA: TGTGCCAGCAGCCTGTGGACTAGCGGATCCGAGCAGTACTTC; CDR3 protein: CASSLWTSGSEQYF
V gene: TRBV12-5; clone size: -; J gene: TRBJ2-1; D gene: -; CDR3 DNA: TGTGCTAGTGGTAACGGGGGGCTTTCCCACAATGAGCAGTTCTTC; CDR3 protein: CASGNGGLSHNEQFF
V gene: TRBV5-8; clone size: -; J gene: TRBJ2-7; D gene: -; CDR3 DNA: TGTGCCAGCAGCTTTATGACTGCGAGCTCCTACGAGCAGTACTTC; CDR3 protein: CASSFMTASSYEQYF
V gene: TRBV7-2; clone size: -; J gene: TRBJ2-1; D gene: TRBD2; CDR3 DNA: TGTGCCAGCAGCTCAAATGTACTAGCGGGAGGGAATGAGCAGTTCTTC; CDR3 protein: CASSSNVLAGGNEQFF
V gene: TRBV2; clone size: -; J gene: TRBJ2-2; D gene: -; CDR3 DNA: TGTGCCAGCGGCAGGGACGTGCCGGGGGAGCTGTTTTTT; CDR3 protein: CASGRDVPGELFF
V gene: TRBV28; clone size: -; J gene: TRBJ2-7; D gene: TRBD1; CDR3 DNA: TGTGCCAGCACTCCCGGACAGGGGGGATACGAGCAGTACTTC; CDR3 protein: CASTPGQGGYEQYF
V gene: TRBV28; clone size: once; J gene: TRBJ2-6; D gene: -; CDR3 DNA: TGTGCCAGCACCGTCCAGCGCTCTGGGGCCAACGTCCTGACTTTC; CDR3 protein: CASTVQRSGANVLTF
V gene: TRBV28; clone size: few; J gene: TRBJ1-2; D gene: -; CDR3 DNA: TGTGCCAGCAATCCAGAAGGGAGGGGCTACACCTTC; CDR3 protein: CASNPEGRGYTF
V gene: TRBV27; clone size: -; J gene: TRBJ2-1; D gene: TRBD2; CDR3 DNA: TGTGCCAGCAGTTTCATACGACTAGCCCCCTACAATGAGCAGTTCTTC; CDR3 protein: CASSFIRLAPYNEQFF
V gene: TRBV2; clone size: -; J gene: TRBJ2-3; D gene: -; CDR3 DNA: TGTGCCAGCGAATATGACAGGGCCACTAGCGCAACTTTGAGCACAGATACGCAGTATTTT; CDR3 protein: CASEYDRATSATLSTDTQYF
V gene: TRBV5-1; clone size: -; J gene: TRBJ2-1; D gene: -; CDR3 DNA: TGCGCCAGCAGCTTGGTTGGACAGTACAATGAGCAGTTCTTC; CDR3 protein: CASSLVGQYNEQFF
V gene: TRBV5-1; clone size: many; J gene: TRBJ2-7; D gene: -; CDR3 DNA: TGCGCCAGCAGCTTGGTAACGAGTCGGGGATACGAGCAGTACTTC; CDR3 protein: CASSLVTSRGYEQYF
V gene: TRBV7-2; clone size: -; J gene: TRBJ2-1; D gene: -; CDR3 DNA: TGTGCCAGCAGCTTCTCCGGGAGTGTTGAGCAGTTCTTC; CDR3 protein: CASSFSGSVEQFF
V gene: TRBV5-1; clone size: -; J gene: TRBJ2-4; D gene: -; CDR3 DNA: TGCGCCAGCAGCTCATATTCGGGTTTCCAAAACATTCAGTACTTC; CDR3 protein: CASSSYSGFQNIQYF
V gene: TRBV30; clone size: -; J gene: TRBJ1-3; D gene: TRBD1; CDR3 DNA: TGTGCCTGGAGTGTCCCGGGACAGGGCTTCAAAAACACCATATATTTT; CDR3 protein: CAWSVPGQGFKNTIYF
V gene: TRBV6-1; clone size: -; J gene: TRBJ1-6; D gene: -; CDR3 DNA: TGTGCCAGCAGAGTACAGGTGGATAATTCACCCCTCCACTTT; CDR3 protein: CASRVQVDNSPLHF